This TCR beta chain emerged from a study of shared clonotypes between healthy human individuals. Assay: immunoSEQ multiplex PCR; the TCRdb copy retains only in-frame clones and omits some. The table has 2 million to 2.5 million clones, approximately 95% seen once. Naive CD4+ cells were CD45RA-selected; the remaining cells were memory. The length of the CDR3 is 14 residues. After removal of 6 bases from V and 4 bases from J, the junction contained 6 bases not matched to a gene. CDR1 and CDR2 (germline): SGHRS, YFSETQ. The gene calls are TRBV5-1 and TRBJ2-5, with 10 nucleotides matching TRBD2. Sequencing was carried out using naive CD4+ T cells sorted from blood. Subset indicated: CD45RA+ positively selected. The source of this sequence is a man between 18 and 35 years old in good health. The CDR3 DNA sequence: TGCGCCAGCACCCTAGCGGGGGTGGGAGAGACCCAGTACTTC. Its protein is CASTLAGVGETQYF.